The 29 T cell receptor beta chains in this list originate from one sample, sequenced in a study of blood T cell repertoires in COVID-19. Data came from immunoSEQ multiplex PCR; TCRdb stores just in-frame clones and leaves some out. In the table there are a few hundred thousand clones, 83% of which are singletons. Input material: peripheral blood. The origin of the receptors is a man aged 60 to 75 who had recovered from COVID-19.

This chain connects TRBV10-1 to TRBJ1-3; D is uncertain. CDR1 and CDR2 (germline): WNHNN, SYGVQD (reference sequence). This CDR3 has 14 residues. V was clipped by 4 bases and J by 3 bases, with 10 bases between them. CDR3 region: CASSGSSGGNTIYF. As DNA, the CDR3 is TGCGCCAGCAGTGGGAGCAGCGGTGGAAACACCATATATTTT.

CDR3 amino acids: CASSARVNTIYF. The CDR3 DNA follows: TGTGCCAGCAGTGCGAGGGTAAACACCATATATTTT. The chain carries TRBV25-1 and TRBJ1-3; no clear D. This CDR3 is built from 12 residues. The ends were cut back, 4 bases at V and 6 bases at J, with 7 bases in the middle. Germline assignment: CDR1 MGHDK and CDR2 SYGVNS.

The rearrangement uses TRBV6-5 and TRBJ2-2, with a possible D match to TRBD2 (5 bases). CDR1 is MNHEY, CDR2 SVGAGI, per germline. Trimming took off 10 bases at V and 7 bases at J, with 22 bases between the two ends. The CDR3 is made up of 15 amino acids. CDR3 protein: CAIEGGRRMIGELFF. The CDR3 DNA follows: TGTGCCATCGAGGGCGGCAGGCGGATGATCGGGGAGCTGTTTTTT.

V is TRBV19 and J is TRBJ2-3, with TRBD2 matching 10 bases. Trimming cost V 11 bases and J 2 bases; bases outside gene matches: 4. CDR3 length equals 13 residues. CDR1 LNHDA and CDR2 SQIVND come from the germline V gene (reference sequence). CDR3 coding DNA: TGTGCCGCTAGCGGGGGAACCACAGATACGCAGTATTTT. It yields the protein CAASGGTTDTQYF.

The chain's CDR3 is CASRLGTGDTQYF. The CDR3, as DNA: TGTGCCAGCAGACTTGGGACAGGGGATACGCAGTATTTT. The rearrangement uses TRBV27 and TRBJ2-3; 9 bases line up with TRBD1. In germline, CDR1 is MNHEY, CDR2 SMNVEV (reference sequence). V was pared by 6 bases and J by 6 bases, with 4 bases of the junction left unmatched. The CDR3 has 13 amino acids.

The gene calls are TRBV14 and TRBJ1-3, with D uncertain. The CDR3 is 15 residues long. Germline values: CDR1 SGHDN, CDR2 FVKESK. The V gene lost 4 bases and the J gene lost 0 bases, with 10 bases spanning the gap. The CDR3 region is CASSRPLDSGNTIYF. In nucleotides, the CDR3 is TGTGCCAGCAGCCGCCCCCTAGACTCTGGAAACACCATATATTTT.

The V and J genes are TRBV11-2 and TRBJ2-7; 9 positions match TRBD1. Germline CDR1 is SGHAT and CDR2 is FQNNGV. J gave up 7 bases and V 5 bases, and 12 bases lay outside the gene matches. The CDR3 extends over 15 amino acids. The CDR3 bases are TGTGCCAGCAGCCCAGGGTGGGGGACAGGGTATGAGCAGTACTTC. Residues: CASSPGWGTGYEQYF. The entire variable domain, with the rest obtained from reference TRBV11-2 and TRBJ2-7, is as follows: EAGVAQSPRYKIIEKRQSVAFWCNPISGHATLYWYQQILGQGPKLLIQFQNNGVVDDSQLPKDRFSAERLKGVDSTLKIQPAKLEDSAVYLCASSPGWGTGYEQYFGPGTRLTVT.

The gene calls are TRBV5-5 and TRBJ1-6; D gene unclear. Germline values: CDR1 SGHKS, CDR2 YYEKEE (reference sequence). The CDR3 length is 14 residues. Trimming took 3 bases from V and 10 from J, leaving 14 bases between them. CDR3: CASSSATTTSPLHF. CDR3 bases: TGTGCCAGCAGCTCGGCGACAACCACCTCACCCCTCCACTTT.

This clone was seen just once. The V call is TRBV3-1 (or the pseudogene TRBV3-2), the J call TRBJ2-1, with a tentative D call TRBD2 (6 bases). The germline CDR1 and CDR2 sequences are LGHDT and YNNKEL (reference sequence). V gave up 4 bases and J gave up 9 bases, with 10 bases separating them. The CDR3 extends over 12 amino acids. The CDR3 DNA follows: TGTGCCAGCAGCCGCTTAGCGGCTGAGCAGTTCTTC. It is translated as CASSRLAAEQFF.

The V and J genes are TRBV7-9 and TRBJ1-1, with 8 positions matching TRBD1. CDR1 and CDR2 from the germline V gene are SEHNR and FQNEAQ (reference sequence). The CDR3 contains 14 residues. With 5 bases clipped from V and 4 bases from J, the junction kept 6 bases outside the gene matches. This CDR3 reads CASSQEGTGTEAFF. CDR3 DNA sequence: TGTGCCAGCAGCCAGGAAGGGACAGGCACTGAAGCTTTCTTT.

The chain is built from TRBV18 and TRBJ1-3; D is unclear. This CDR3 contains 15 residues. Trimming removed 4 bases from V and 7 bases from J, with 17 bases in between. Germline assignment: CDR1 KGHSH and CDR2 LQKENI. CDR3 residues: CASSQGGQPGNTIYF. DNA of the CDR3: TGTGCCAGCTCACAGGGCGGGCAGCCCGGGAACACCATATATTTT.

The chain combines TRBV3-1 (or the pseudogene TRBV3-2) with TRBJ2-6, with 12 bases aligning to TRBD1. The germline gives CDR1 LGHDT, CDR2 YNNKEL (reference sequence). CDR3 length: 19 amino acids. After removal of 4 bases from V and 3 bases from J, the junction contained 10 bases not matched to a gene. This CDR3 reads CASSPLRGQGAYGANVLTF. In DNA, the CDR3 is TGTGCCAGCAGCCCACTTAGGGGACAGGGGGCGTATGGGGCCAACGTCCTGACTTTC.

The rearrangement joins TRBV6-5 to TRBJ2-2; D perhaps matches TRBD2 (7 bases). This CDR3 spans 13 amino acids. The germline CDR1 and CDR2 sequences are MNHEY and SVGAGI. V lost 6 bases and J 8 bases, leaving 13 bases between the germline ends. The CDR3 region is CASRPGGPGELFF. The CDR3 bases are TGTGCCAGCAGGCCCGGGGGGCCGGGGGAGCTGTTTTTT.

This clone was recorded once. V is TRBV9 and J is TRBJ1-1; a weak D match, TRBD1 (5 bases). In germline, CDR1 is SGDLS, CDR2 YYNGEE. V dropped 4 bases and J dropped 5 bases, with 12 bases sitting between them. CDR3 length: 13 amino acids. CDR3 nucleotide sequence: TGTGCCAGCAGCTTCCGACAGAAGACTGAAGCTTTCTTT. Its translation is CASSFRQKTEAFF.

The V gene is TRBV12-3 or TRBV12-4, the J gene TRBJ2-7; D remains unclear. CDR3 size: 12 residues. The germline V and J ends were trimmed by 5 bases and 2 bases, with 7 bases remaining between them. The CDR3 loop reads CASSQQTYEQYF. CDR3 bases: TGTGCCAGCAGTCAACAGACCTACGAGCAGTACTTC.

The chain carries TRBV7-9 and TRBJ2-1; D uncertain. V was shortened by 4 bases and J by 8 bases, with 9 bases between the two germline ends. This CDR3 region has 12 residues. The germline V gene has CDR1 SEHNR and CDR2 FQNEAQ (reference sequence). CDR3 sequence (DNA): TGTGCCAGCAGCTCGGAGTTGTATGAGCAGTTCTTC. Translating it yields CASSSELYEQFF.

This clone was seen only once. The J gene is TRBJ2-1, the V gene TRBV5-1, with TRBD2 matching 14 bases. V gave up 4 bases and J gave up 1 base; unmatched junction bases: 10. Germline V lookup: CDR1 SGHRS, CDR2 YFSETQ. This CDR3 is built from 19 residues. This chain's CDR3 is CASSLPPGTSGGSYNEQFF. CDR3 DNA sequence: TGCGCCAGCAGCCTGCCACCCGGGACTAGCGGGGGTTCCTACAATGAGCAGTTCTTC.

This chain joins TRBV18 and TRBJ1-5; D unresolved. CDR3 size: 15 residues. From germline, CDR1 is KGHSH and CDR2 LQKENI. V was shortened by 3 bases and J by 1 base, with 10 bases between the two germline ends. CDR3 loop: CASSPDRRSNQPQHF. DNA of the CDR3: TGTGCCAGCTCACCCGATAGGCGGAGCAATCAGCCCCAGCATTTT.

This chain uses TRBV28 with TRBJ2-5, with D perhaps TRBD2 (5 bases). The germline gives CDR1 MDHEN, CDR2 SYDVKM. Trimming took 4 bases from V and 5 from J, leaving 11 bases between them. CDR3 size: 13 residues. Written as DNA, the CDR3 is TGTGCCAGCAGTTATCTGGGCGGGGAGACCCAGTACTTC. It is translated as CASSYLGGETQYF.

The rearrangement links TRBV18 to TRBJ2-2; 8 bases align to TRBD2. CDR3 length: 15 residues. Germline V gene lookup returns CDR1 KGHSH and CDR2 LQKENI. Trimming cost V 2 bases and J 2 bases; bases outside gene matches: 1. The CDR3 DNA reads as TGTGCCAGCTCACCAGGACTAGCAAACACCGGGGAGCTGTTTTTT. It encodes CASSPGLANTGELFF.

The chain has TRBV4-1 and TRBJ2-7, with D possibly matching TRBD1 (6 bases). The CDR3 has 16 amino acids. V dropped 2 bases and J dropped 2 bases, with 16 bases sitting between them. Germline CDR1 is MGHRA and CDR2 is YSYEKL. The CDR3 spells CASSQQVGTGTYEQYF. For the CDR3, the DNA is TGCGCCAGCAGCCAACAGGTGGGCACAGGGACCTACGAGCAGTACTTC.

This clone came up a few times. CDR3 region: CAVAQNTEAFF. The CDR3 coding sequence is TGTGCCGTGGCACAGAACACTGAAGCTTTCTTT. The chain couples TRBV19 to TRBJ1-1; D is unresolved. This CDR3 has 11 residues. Deletions cut 11 bases from V and 1 base from J, with 8 bases between. Germline CDR1 is LNHDA and CDR2 is SQIVND (reference sequence).

This chain connects TRBV19 to TRBJ2-3, with D perhaps TRBD1 (6 bases). Germline loops: CDR1 LNHDA, CDR2 SQIVND (reference sequence). Trimming pared 5 bases from V and 5 bases from J, leaving 14 bases between. This CDR3 comprises 14 residues. CDR3 DNA: TGTGCCAGTAGTCCGGGACGCAGGGGAGATACGCAGTATTTT. Its protein is CASSPGRRGDTQYF.

The rearrangement uses TRBV19 and TRBJ2-4; the match to TRBD2 covers 15 bases. Trimming cost V 5 bases and J 2 bases; bases outside gene matches: 7. The germline CDR1 and CDR2 sequences are LNHDA and SQIVND (reference sequence). This CDR3 region has 18 residues. CDR3 amino acids: CASSPRTSGGVSKNIQYF. The CDR3 DNA reads as TGTGCCAGTAGTCCCCGGACTAGCGGGGGGGTATCCAAAAACATTCAGTACTTC. Full variable domain (rest looked up from reference TRBV19 and TRBJ2-4): DGGITQSPKYLFRKEGQNVTLSCEQNLNHDAMYWYRQDPGQGLRLIYYSQIVNDFQKGDIAEGYSVSREKKESFPLTVTSAQKNPTAFYLCASSPRTSGGVSKNIQYFGAGTRLSVL.

The chain joins TRBV27 to TRBJ1-1; 8 nucleotides agree with TRBD1. The junction had 14 bases not matched to a gene; V was cut back by 5 bases and J by 3 bases. Germline V gene sequence: CDR1 MNHEY, CDR2 SMNVEV (reference sequence). CDR3 length equals 17 residues. CDR3 protein: CASSPFPRTGRHTEAFF. CDR3 nucleotides: TGTGCCAGCAGTCCGTTCCCTAGGACAGGGCGTCACACTGAAGCTTTCTTT.

This clone was counted once. This chain joins TRBV24-1 and TRBJ2-2; D is possibly TRBD2 (6 bases). Germline-derived CDR1 and CDR2 are KGHDR and SFDVKD. Trimming pared 9 bases from V and 3 bases from J, leaving 19 bases between. This CDR3 is built from 16 residues. The CDR3 bases are TGTGCCACCCAGAGGGGACTCTACGAATACACCGGGGAGCTGTTTTTT. Translation gives CATQRGLYEYTGELFF.

This sequence joins TRBV25-1 and TRBJ1-5, with D unresolved. With 6 bases removed from V and 0 bases from J, the gap between germline ends came to 9 bases. The germline CDR1 and CDR2 sequences are MGHDK and SYGVNS. CDR3 size: 14 residues. CDR3 residues: CASSASYSNQPQHF. The CDR3 bases are TGTGCCAGCAGCGCGAGCTATAGCAATCAGCCCCAGCATTTT.

The chain recombines TRBV7-2 with TRBJ2-5; 8 bases agree with TRBD1. Germline V gene lookup returns CDR1 SGHTA and CDR2 FQGNSA. V shed 1 base and J 1 base; nucleotides not matched to a gene: 8. There are 17 residues in the CDR3. CDR3 in amino acids: CASSLGVGTGFQETQYF. The CDR3 region has the DNA TGTGCCAGCAGCTTAGGGGTTGGGACAGGATTCCAAGAGACCCAGTACTTC.

The chain couples TRBV7-2 to TRBJ1-4; the match to TRBD1 covers 8 bases. The CDR3 has 14 amino acids. V lost 5 bases, J lost 7 bases, and 6 bases stayed unmatched. Germline assignment: CDR1 SGHTA and CDR2 FQGNSA. CDR3 residues: CASSRTGNSEKLFF. The CDR3 DNA follows: TGTGCCAGCAGCCGGACAGGGAATTCTGAAAAACTGTTTTTT.